The 7 T cell receptor beta chains in this list originate from one sample, sequenced in a study of cytomegalovirus exposure and HLA in healthy donors. It was with 60 Vbeta and 13 Jbeta primers that the PCR ran. Libraries were prepared by immunoSEQ multiplex PCR; TCRdb keeps only in-frame clonotypes and omits some of them. The table includes 95,000 to 100,000 clones, around three quarters detected once. What was sequenced was PBMCs. These receptors were obtained from a man aged 35-49 years in good health and CMV-seronegative.

In its sample, this clone was seen a few times. This sequence joins TRBV11-1 and TRBJ1-1, with TRBD1 identical over 7 bases. With 5 bases clipped from V and 6 bases from J, the junction kept 12 bases outside the gene matches. Germline CDR1 is SGHAT and CDR2 is FQDESV (reference sequence). This CDR3 region has 15 residues. The chain's CDR3 is CASSPNTGVLAEAFF. The CDR3 DNA follows: TGTGCCAGCAGCCCTAACACAGGGGTTCTCGCTGAAGCTTTCTTT.

This rearrangement joins TRBV19 to TRBJ2-1, with a weak D call TRBD2 (5 bases). The V end lost 6 bases, the J end lost 0 bases, and 9 bases lay between the germline ends. Germline V gives CDR1 LNHDA, CDR2 SQIVND (reference sequence). This CDR3 comprises 14 residues. CDR3 coding DNA: TGTGCCAGTAGCGAGCGGAGCTCCTACAATGAGCAGTTCTTC. It translates to CASSERSSYNEQFF.

This chain joins TRBV30 and TRBJ1-2; 12 bases line up with TRBD1. The CDR3 consists of 16 residues. Losses at the gene ends were 4 bases for V and 3 bases for J; bases not matched to a gene: 9. The germline CDR1 and CDR2 sequences are GTSNPN and SVGIG (reference sequence). CDR3 DNA: TGTGCCTGGAATTCCGGGACAGGGGGCCGGTACTATGGCTACACCTTC. Amino acid sequence: CAWNSGTGGRYYGYTF.

The chain joins TRBV5-1 to TRBJ2-1; 9 bases line up with TRBD1. Losses at the gene ends were 2 bases for V and 1 base for J; bases not matched to a gene: 7. Germline CDR1 and CDR2: SGHRS and YFSETQ. The CDR3 is 17 residues long. The CDR3 DNA reads as TGCGCCAGCAGCTTTAACCGACAGGGGGGATCCTACAATGAGCAGTTCTTC. Amino acid sequence: CASSFNRQGGSYNEQFF.

Remarks on this clone: This sample also contains other DNA sequences that code for the same CDR3. The chain joins TRBV25-1 to TRBJ1-6; 10 positions match TRBD1. In germline, CDR1 is MGHDK, CDR2 SYGVNS. V lost 6 bases, J lost 8 bases, and 4 bases stayed unmatched. The CDR3 extends over 14 amino acids. Here the CDR3 reads CASSPGTGDSPLHF. The CDR3, as DNA: TGTGCCAGCAGCCCCGGGACAGGGGATTCACCCCTCCACTTT.

V and J are TRBV5-6 and TRBJ1-2; 10 positions agree with TRBD1. The CDR3 is 14 amino acids. V was clipped by 7 bases and J by 6 bases; unmatched bases: 9. Germline values: CDR1 SGHDT, CDR2 YYEEEE. In DNA, the CDR3 is TGTGCCAGCGGACAGGGGGAAGGGTGGAATGGCTACACCTTC. This sequence encodes CASGQGEGWNGYTF.

This clone was detected only once. This chain connects TRBV6-5 to TRBJ2-5; 8 nucleotides match TRBD2. V shed 4 bases and J 6 bases; nucleotides not matched to a gene: 10. Germline-derived CDR1 and CDR2 are MNHEY and SVGAGI. The CDR3 sequence is 15 residues long. The CDR3 reads CASSSVTSGGKTQYF. CDR3 sequence (DNA): TGTGCCAGCAGTTCCGTAACAAGCGGGGGAAAGACCCAGTACTTC.